These 15 T cell receptor beta chains were all obtained from the same sample, sequenced in a study of blood T cell repertoires in COVID-19. Sequencing was performed with immunoSEQ multiplex PCR; in TCRdb, only in-frame clones are kept and a portion is missing. The table lists some 200,000 clones, 90% of them singletons. Sequencing input: peripheral blood. The origin of the receptors is a man in his fifties with acute or convalescent COVID-19.

In this sample, this clone turned up once. J is TRBJ2-3 and V is TRBV19; tentative D call: TRBD2 (5 bases). Trimming cost V 7 bases and J 3 bases, with 8 bases left between them. CDR3 length: 12 amino acids. CDR1 LNHDA and CDR2 SQIVND come from the germline V gene (reference sequence). The chain's CDR3 is CASTTSTDTQYF. CDR3 DNA: TGTGCCAGTACTACTAGTACAGATACGCAGTATTTT.

This chain links TRBV12-3 or TRBV12-4 with TRBJ2-7, with 8 bases lining up with TRBD1. Germline trimming cut 6 bases from V and 5 bases from J; bases unmatched to any gene: 6. There are 13 residues in the CDR3. CDR3 nucleotides: TGTGCCAGCAGCGCGGGACAGGTTGACGAGCAGTACGTC. Translating gives CASSAGQVDEQYV.

This chain uses TRBV5-1 with TRBJ1-1, with a possible D match to TRBD1 (6 bases). The CDR3 covers 15 residues. Germline values: CDR1 SGHRS, CDR2 YFSETQ. V was cut by 5 bases and J by 2 bases, with 16 bases left in between. Here the CDR3 DNA reads TGCGCCAGCAGGAATACAGGGTCTTTAAACACTGAAGCTTTCTTT. Encoded protein: CASRNTGSLNTEAFF.

The J gene is TRBJ1-2, the V gene TRBV2, with TRBD1 as a possible D gene (5 bases). The CDR3 sequence is 12 residues long. Per germline, CDR1 SNHLY and CDR2 FYNNEI. The V gene lost 4 bases and the J gene lost 4 bases, with 7 bases spanning the gap. The CDR3 DNA sequence: TGTGCCAGCAGTGGACAGCTCTATGGCTACACCTTC. It is translated as CASSGQLYGYTF.

The genes are TRBV10-3 and TRBJ1-4, with D unclear. CDR3 size: 13 residues. V gave up 0 bases and J gave up 6 bases, with 5 bases separating them. Germline V lookup: CDR1 ENHRY, CDR2 SYGVKD. CDR3 in amino acids: CAISESGDEKLFF. DNA of the CDR3: TGTGCCATCAGTGAGTCCGGTGATGAAAAACTGTTTTTT.

This chain connects TRBV28 to TRBJ1-5; no clear D. The CDR3 consists of 15 residues. CDR1 is MDHEN and CDR2 is SYDVKM in the germline V gene. Deletions cut 2 bases from V and 3 bases from J, with 11 bases between. DNA of the CDR3: TGTGCCAGCAGTTTACTCGCGCAGGACAATCAGCCCCAGCATTTT. Translating gives CASSLLAQDNQPQHF. Looking up the rest from reference TRBV28 and TRBJ1-5 gives the full variable domain: DVKVTQSSRYLVKRTGEKVFLECVQDMDHENMFWYRQDPGLGLRLIYFSYDVKMKEKGDIPEGYSVSREKKERFSLILESASTNQTSMYLCASSLLAQDNQPQHFGDGTRLSIL.

There are a few counts of this clone. This chain links TRBV10-2 with TRBJ2-7; TRBD2 is a possible D gene (6 bases). V was cut by 3 bases and J by 4 bases, with 16 bases left in between. The CDR3 consists of 15 residues. Germline loops: CDR1 WSHSY, CDR2 SAAADI. The CDR3 is CASSEFAGNFYEQYF. CDR3 sequence (DNA): TGCGCCAGCAGTGAATTTGCGGGAAATTTTTACGAGCAGTACTTC.

V is TRBV7-2 and J is TRBJ2-3, with D perhaps TRBD1 (5 bases). In germline, CDR1 is SGHTA, CDR2 FQGNSA. V lost 3 bases and J 0 bases, leaving 7 bases between the germline ends. CDR3 length: 14 amino acids. The CDR3 protein is CASSLTASTDTQYF. The CDR3 DNA follows: TGTGCCAGCAGCTTGACAGCAAGCACAGATACGCAGTATTTT. Together with reference TRBV7-2 and TRBJ2-3, the CDR3 gives the full variable domain: GAGVSQSPSNKVTEKGKDVELRCDPISGHTALYWYRQSLGQGLEFLIYFQGNSAPDKSGLPSDRFSAERTGGSVSTLTIQRTQQEDSAVYLCASSLTASTDTQYFGPGTRLTVL.

In DNA form, the CDR3 reads TGTGCCAGCAGCAGACAGGGGGCCGGGGAGCTGTTTTTT. Its translation is CASSRQGAGELFF. The chain combines TRBV27 with TRBJ2-2; 9 bases fit TRBD1. The V gene's germline CDR1 is MNHEY and CDR2 SMNVEV (reference sequence). The V segment lost 6 bases and the J segment 6 bases; nucleotides outside the gene matches: 2. This CDR3 contains 13 residues.

The chain links TRBV9 to TRBJ1-1; D ambiguous. The CDR3 is made up of 15 amino acids. In germline, CDR1 is SGDLS, CDR2 YYNGEE. The V end was cut by 0 bases, the J end by 8 bases, with 17 bases between. CDR3 sequence: CASSVDAGSTGEAFF. Here the CDR3 DNA reads TGTGCCAGCAGCGTAGATGCGGGGTCGACCGGGGAAGCTTTCTTT.

The J gene is TRBJ2-7, the V gene TRBV7-9; D remains ambiguous. Germline V gene sequence: CDR1 SEHNR, CDR2 FQNEAQ (reference sequence). Trimming took off 5 bases at V and 6 bases at J, with 11 bases between the two ends. The CDR3 runs 12 residues. The CDR3 loop is CASSQMPGEQYF. As DNA, the CDR3 is TGTGCCAGCAGCCAAATGCCAGGCGAGCAGTACTTC.

The rearrangement links TRBV30 to TRBJ2-7; TRBD2 matches at 10 bases. Germline V gene data show CDR1 as GTSNPN and CDR2 as SVGIG (reference sequence). The CDR3 sequence is 13 residues long. Trimming at V came to 2 bases and at J to 7 bases, leaving 5 bases not matched to a gene. The chain's CDR3 is CAWSTGTSAEQYV. CDR3 in DNA: TGTGCCTGGAGTACCGGGACTAGCGCAGAGCAGTACGTC.

The genes are TRBV28 and TRBJ2-1; maybe TRBD2 (5 bases). CDR3 length equals 15 residues. V was pared by 6 bases and J by 3 bases, with 15 bases between. CDR1 is MDHEN and CDR2 is SYDVKM in the germline V gene. The CDR3 is CASRFGGLYYNEQFF. DNA for the CDR3: TGTGCCAGCAGGTTTGGAGGCCTATACTACAATGAGCAGTTCTTC.

The count of this clone is one. The chain carries TRBV28 and TRBJ1-6; 9 positions match TRBD1. Trimming removed 7 bases from V and 7 bases from J; junction bases left unmatched: 8. This CDR3 comprises 15 residues. Germline assignment: CDR1 MDHEN and CDR2 SYDVKM. CDR3 sequence (DNA): TGTGCCAGCATACTTGGGGGACAGGGCAATTCACCCCTCCACTTT. This gives the protein CASILGGQGNSPLHF.

The chain recombines TRBV7-8 with TRBJ2-7; 7 bases are shared with TRBD2. Germline CDR1 SGHVS, CDR2 FQNEAQ. The J segment lost 5 bases and the V segment lost 5 bases, leaving 15 bases of the junction unmatched. The CDR3 extends over 16 amino acids. The CDR3 DNA sequence: TGTGCCAGCAGCCCGAGGGCTAGCGGACCGGTACACGAGCAGTACTTC. Translating gives CASSPRASGPVHEQYF.